The clone carrying this TCR beta chain was detected only a few times. The data stem from a study of molecular identifiers for immune sequencing clone quantification. TCRdb independently ran MiXCR on the PCR reads; one entry per CDR3 protein. The sample carries around 470,000 distinct CDR3 sequences, less than 30% recorded once. Germline V CDR1 and CDR2: DFQATT, SNEGSKA (reference sequence). The CDR3 totals 15 residues. V shed 0 bases and J shed 5 bases, with 14 bases lying between them. The chain combines TRBV20-1 with TRBJ1-5; possibly TRBD1 for D (5 bases). The origin of this receptor is a human donor in good health. Some libraries in this study had Jurkat cell RNA spiked in. Sequenced sample: naive CD8+ T cells from blood, with Jurkat cell RNA spiked in. Noted subset: FACS-sorted CD8+CD4-CCR7+CD45RA+ naive T cells. The DNA of the CDR3 is TGCAGTGCTAGAGAGCAGGGCCTCCCATATCAGCCCCAGCATTTT. Its translation is CSAREQGLPYQPQHF.